A selection of T cell receptor beta chains follows, all from one sample in a study of CD8+ T cells in alopecia areata. The table came from immunoSEQ multiplex PCR; TCRdb's copy has only in-frame clones and leaves some out. The sample includes approximately 150,000 clones, roughly 63% of them seen just once. The specimen comprised CD4+ T cells sorted from blood, sampled at week 56, from a patient treated with tofacitinib. Receptors originate from a human donor with alopecia areata. CDR3s include the opening cysteine and the closing phenylalanine or tryptophan. Each record gives: J gene, V gene, clone size, D gene, CDR3 protein, CDR3 DNA. The D gene is left open where the match is weak. Clone size is stated in some rows and not others, as once, few, many or a class when expanded.

>TRBJ1-2|TRBV6-5|NA|NA
CASSAPSTSYGYTF
TGTGCCAGCAGTGCACCCTCGACCAGCTATGGCTACACCTTC
>TRBJ2-5|TRBV29-1|few|TRBD2
CSVELAGGNQETQYF
TGCAGCGTTGAACTAGCGGGGGGAAACCAAGAGACCCAGTACTTC
>TRBJ2-7|TRBV10-3|NA|NA
CATTGQKGDEQYF
TGTGCCACCACCGGACAAAAGGGCGACGAGCAGTACTTC
>TRBJ2-7|TRBV27|NA|NA
CASSPQPAYEQYF
TGTGCCAGCAGTCCCCAGCCCGCCTACGAGCAGTACTTC
>TRBJ2-3|TRBV11-2|NA|NA
CASSVTRGRPWTDTQYF
TGTGCCAGCAGCGTCACTCGGGGCCGCCCCTGGACAGATACGCAGTATTTT
>TRBJ1-2|TRBV7-3|NA|NA
CASSLTLGGDYGYTF
TGTGCCAGCAGCTTAACGTTGGGGGGAGACTATGGCTACACCTTC
>TRBJ2-3|TRBV5-4|NA|TRBD2
CASSLVLADTDTQYF
TGTGCCAGCAGCTTGGTACTAGCGGACACAGATACGCAGTATTTT
>TRBJ1-1|TRBV30|NA|NA
CAWSRKMNTEAFF
TGTGCCTGGTCCAGAAAAATGAACACTGAAGCTTTCTTT
>TRBJ2-7|TRBV6-5|NA|TRBD2
CASHQGSGGNEQYF
TGTGCCAGCCACCAAGGTAGCGGGGGGAACGAGCAGTACTTC
>TRBJ2-5|TRBV5-1|NA|TRBD1
CASSPGQGETQYF
TGCGCCAGCAGCCCGGGACAGGGAGAGACCCAGTACTTC
>TRBJ2-5|TRBV7-2|NA|NA
CASSPPRTGVGQYF
TGTGCCAGCAGCCCCCCCCGAACAGGAGTGGGCCAGTACTTC
>TRBJ2-7|TRBV29-1|few|TRBD2
CSVGRGVGYEQYF
TGCAGCGTTGGACGGGGGGTTGGCTACGAGCAGTACTTC
>TRBJ2-3|TRBV10-3|NA|TRBD2
CAIRTSGITDTQYF
TGTGCCATCCGAACTAGCGGGATCACAGATACGCAGTATTTT
>TRBJ1-1|TRBV5-1|NA|NA
CASSLAPGLNTEAFF
TGCGCCAGCAGCTTGGCCCCCGGCCTGAACACTGAAGCTTTCTTT
>TRBJ2-6|TRBV6-5|NA|NA
CASSYSNGANVLTF
TGTGCCAGCAGTTACTCCAACGGGGCCAACGTCCTGACTTTC
>TRBJ2-3|TRBV29-1|once|NA
CSVKGGLTDTQYF
TGCAGCGTCAAGGGGGGGCTGACAGATACGCAGTATTTT
>TRBJ2-1|TRBV4-2|few|NA
CASSPELNEQFF
TGTGCCAGCAGCCCGGAACTCAATGAGCAGTTCTTC
>TRBJ2-7|TRBV30|NA|NA
CAWRDLGRGSYEQYF
TGTGCCTGGAGAGATCTGGGACGGGGGTCCTACGAGCAGTACTTC
>TRBJ1-1|TRBV6-5|NA|NA
CASSYSEMNTEAFF
TGTGCCAGCAGTTACTCGGAAATGAACACTGAAGCTTTCTTT
>TRBJ2-7|TRBV6-5|few|NA
CASSLRLDRYEQYF
TGTGCCAGCAGTCTCAGACTCGACAGGTACGAGCAGTACTTC
>TRBJ2-2|TRBV12-5|NA|NA
CASGRPPLGRRNTGELFF
TGTGCTAGTGGTCGACCCCCCCTCGGGCGGAGGAACACCGGGGAGCTGTTTTTT
>TRBJ1-5|TRBV19|NA|NA
CASSIGPISNQPQHF
TGTGCCAGTAGTATAGGACCTATTAGCAATCAGCCCCAGCATTTT
>TRBJ2-7|TRBV4-2|NA|TRBD2
CASSMGLAGGAQLEQYF
TGTGCCAGCAGCATGGGACTAGCGGGGGGCGCACAACTGGAGCAGTACTTC
>TRBJ2-2|TRBV28|many|NA
CASLNGVTGELFF
TGTGCCAGCCTTAACGGGGTTACCGGGGAGCTGTTTTTT
>TRBJ2-7|TRBV6-5|NA|NA
CASTPRGRAYEQYF
TGTGCCAGCACCCCTCGGGGCAGAGCCTACGAGCAGTACTTC
>TRBJ1-5|TRBV28|NA|NA
CASSPLNQPQHF
TGTGCCAGCAGCCCGCTCAATCAGCCCCAGCATTTT
>TRBJ1-1|TRBV7-9|NA|NA
CASSAVPDTEAFF
TGTGCCAGCAGCGCGGTTCCGGACACTGAAGCTTTCTTT
>TRBJ1-1|TRBV4-2|NA|NA
CASSLPQGRDTEAFF
TGTGCCAGCAGCCTCCCGCAGGGCCGGGACACTGAAGCTTTCTTT
>TRBJ1-5|TRBV14|NA|NA
CASRQDQISNQPQHF
TGTGCCAGCAGACAAGACCAGATTAGCAATCAGCCCCAGCATTTT
>TRBJ1-6|TRBV6-1|NA|NA
CASSASGSPLHF
TGTGCCAGCAGTGCAAGCGGTTCACCCCTCCACTTT
>TRBJ2-1|TRBV11-2|NA|TRBD1
CASSLEGQGYNEQFF
TGTGCCAGCAGCTTAGAAGGACAGGGGTACAATGAGCAGTTCTTC
>TRBJ1-6|TRBV10-3|few|TRBD1
CAIHRDRDSPLHF
TGTGCCATACACCGGGACAGGGATTCACCCCTCCACTTT
>TRBJ1-5|TRBV30|NA|TRBD1
CAWSAGQGDQPQHF
TGTGCCTGGAGCGCTGGACAGGGGGATCAGCCCCAGCATTTT
>TRBJ1-4|TRBV2|NA|NA
CASMGGTPMGKLFF
TGTGCCAGCATGGGGGGGACGCCCATGGGGAAACTGTTTTTT
>TRBJ1-1|TRBV27|NA|TRBD1
CASSTIRDRNTEAFF
TGTGCCAGCAGCACCATCCGGGACAGAAACACTGAAGCTTTCTTT
>TRBJ2-7|TRBV29-1|NA|TRBD1
CSVVYGTGGDEQYF
TGCAGCGTTGTTTACGGGACAGGGGGTGACGAGCAGTACTTC
>TRBJ2-3|TRBV7-9|NA|NA
CASSPARRIVDTQYF
TGTGCCAGCAGCCCAGCCCGCCGGATCGTGGATACGCAGTATTTT
>TRBJ1-5|TRBV27|NA|NA
CASSWRDGPQPQHF
TGTGCCAGCAGCTGGCGGGACGGGCCTCAGCCCCAGCATTTT
>TRBJ2-5|TRBV10-3|NA|TRBD1
CAIRKGQGEETQYF
TGTGCCATCAGGAAGGGACAGGGGGAAGAGACCCAGTACTTC
>TRBJ2-2|TRBV27|NA|TRBD1
CASSLGYRGPTGELFF
TGTGCCAGCAGTTTGGGGTACAGGGGGCCCACCGGGGAGCTGTTTTTT
>TRBJ1-5|TRBV30|once|NA
CAWSPSTGISNQPQHF
TGTGCCTGGAGTCCCTCGACGGGAATTAGCAATCAGCCCCAGCATTTT
>TRBJ2-1|TRBV30|NA|NA
CAWSVIAPSYNEQFF
TGTGCCTGGAGTGTGATAGCGCCATCCTACAATGAGCAGTTCTTC
>TRBJ1-2|TRBV6-5|NA|NA
CASSYTNRVGYTF
TGTGCCAGCAGTTACACCAACAGGGTTGGCTACACCTTC
>TRBJ2-5|TRBV29-1|few|TRBD1
CSAIQGRETQYF
TGCAGCGCCATACAGGGGAGAGAGACCCAGTACTTC